Shown below are 15 T cell receptor beta chains from a single sample sequenced in a study of Graves' ophthalmopathy and Graves' hyperthyroidism. The authors amplified TCR beta CDR3 regions, and they did so from RNA transcripts for repertoire sequencing. The workflow started with a first-round RT-PCR run with HTBI primers and then moved on to a second-round multiplex PCR. TCRdb ran MiXCR on the multiplex PCR reads and lists one entry per CDR3 protein. The repertoire includes hundreds of thousands of distinct CDR3 sequences, approximately 21% of them detected once, and 7.1% sits in the top ten. Material: peripheral blood. These receptor sequences come from a woman aged 18-29 years with stable Graves' hyperthyroidism. Some clones in this sample may be carry-over from other donors' samples.

In this sample, this clonotype turned up a few times. CDR3 in amino acids: CASSLVPVYYGYTF. The CDR3 DNA reads TGTGCCAGCAGTTTAGTACCAGTTTACTATGGCTACACCTTC. The chain combines TRBV12-3 or TRBV12-4 with TRBJ1-2; no firm D call. CDR3 length: 14 residues. The V gene lost 1 base and the J gene lost 3 bases, with 9 bases spanning the gap.

J is TRBJ1-2 and V is TRBV12-3 or TRBV12-4, with 10 bases fitting TRBD1. V was clipped by 3 bases and J by 7 bases; unmatched bases: 5. This CDR3 spans 14 amino acids. CDR3 in DNA: TGTGCCAGCAGTTTTGGGACAGGGGCGGCTGGCTACACCTTC. This gives the protein CASSFGTGAAGYTF.

Turning to this clonotype: A much larger clone is a single base away; this may be a read error. Since the CDR3 does not end with the conserved phenylalanine or tryptophan, this likely comes from a read error. The rearrangement uses TRBV20-1 and TRBJ1-2; the D is unclear. This CDR3 comprises 13 residues. Trimming took 1 base from V and 6 from J, leaving 12 bases between them. Per the germline V gene, CDR1 is DFQATT and CDR2 is SNEGSKA (reference sequence). The CDR3 DNA reads TGCAGTGCTAGAGGGGTGGATGCGGATGGCTACACCGTC. Amino acid sequence: CSARGVDADGYTV.

The sample holds a few counts of this clonotype. V is TRBV27 and J is TRBJ2-5; TRBD2 aligns across 9 bases. The CDR3 extends over 16 amino acids. Germline CDR1 and CDR2: MNHEY and SMNVEV (reference sequence). Unmatched junction bases numbered 8, after V lost 2 bases and J lost 4 bases. In nucleotides, the CDR3 is TGTGCCAGCAGTTTAAGGATTAGCGGGAGAGGAGAGACCCAGTACTTC. The encoded protein is CASSLRISGRGETQYF.

This clonotype was counted at least ten times. The CDR3 is CASSNLGGPGEQYF. The CDR3 DNA reads TGTGCCAGCTCTAATTTAGGGGGGCCGGGCGAGCAGTACTTC. The chain joins TRBV27 to TRBJ2-7; either TRBD1 or TRBD2 may fit D (6 bases each). The germline V gene has CDR1 MNHEY and CDR2 SMNVEV (reference sequence). CDR3 length: 14 residues. V was clipped by 8 bases and J by 6 bases, with 20 bases between them.

In its sample, this clonotype was seen many times. DNA of the CDR3: TGCGCCAGCAGCCCTTCGGACAGGGACATCGATGGCTACACCTTC. Protein: CASSPSDRDIDGYTF. The V gene is TRBV4-1, the J gene TRBJ1-2, with 8 bases that match TRBD1. The CDR3 runs to 15 residues. Germline CDR1 reads MGHRA; CDR2 reads YSYEKL. Losses at the gene ends were 4 bases for V and 6 bases for J; bases not matched to a gene: 10.

This clonotype was detected many times. The V call is TRBV7-9, the J call TRBJ2-7; 9 positions agree with TRBD1. CDR1 is SEHNR, CDR2 FQNEAQ, per germline (reference sequence). There are 14 residues in the CDR3. V was clipped by 4 bases and J by 7 bases; unmatched bases: 8. CDR3 nucleotides: TGTGCCAGCAGCTCCGACAGGGGGATCCGTGAGCAGTACTTC. Encoded protein: CASSSDRGIREQYF. Using reference TRBV7-9 and TRBJ2-7 for the parts outside the CDR3, the full variable domain is DTGVSQNPRHKITKRGQNVTFRCDPISEHNRLYWYRQTLGQGPEFLTYFQNEAQLEKSRLLSDRFSAERPKGSFSTLEIQRTEQGDSAMYLCASSSDRGIREQYFGPGTRLTVT.

This clonotype was observed at least ten times. This chain uses TRBV6-1 with TRBJ2-7; no firm D call. CDR3 length: 11 amino acids. The germline CDR1 and CDR2 sequences are MNHNS and SASEGT. The germline V and J ends were trimmed by 4 bases and 4 bases, with 5 bases remaining between them. The chain's CDR3 is CASSVVYEQYF. In DNA, the CDR3 is TGTGCCAGCAGTGTTGTTTACGAGCAGTACTTC.

The chain uses TRBV7-9 and TRBJ2-7; the D is unclear. V lost 3 bases and J lost 5, with 11 bases in between. This CDR3 spans 13 amino acids. Germline values: CDR1 SEHNR, CDR2 FQNEAQ (reference sequence). Here the CDR3 reads CASSFWPSDEQYF. CDR3 DNA sequence: TGTGCCAGCAGCTTTTGGCCCTCTGACGAGCAGTACTTC.

Ten or more counts support this clonotype. The V gene is TRBV6-1, the J gene TRBJ1-2, with D uncertain. This CDR3 spans 16 amino acids. The V gene lost 0 bases and the J gene lost 3 bases, with 14 bases spanning the gap. The germline gives CDR1 MNHNS, CDR2 SASEGT. The CDR3 is CASSEARGLIDYGYTF. As DNA, the CDR3 is TGTGCCAGCAGTGAAGCGCGGGGTCTCATAGACTATGGCTACACCTTC.

In its sample, this clonotype was seen many times. At one end the junction does not follow the germline gene, possibly because of a read error. V usage is TRBV5-1 and J usage is TRBJ1-1; no definite D call. In germline, CDR1 is SGHRS, CDR2 YFSETQ. The CDR3 totals 12 residues. CDR3 amino acids: CASSLIGTEAFF. CDR3 nucleotides: TGTGCCAGCAGCCTAATTGGCACTGAAGCTTTCTTT.

This clonotype was seen repeatedly, ten times or more. This chain joins TRBV6-2 or TRBV6-3 and TRBJ1-2, with D perhaps TRBD1 (6 bases). V lost 10 bases and J 6 bases, leaving 12 bases between the germline ends. Germline CDR1 is MNHEY and CDR2 is SVGEGT. The CDR3 has 11 residues. CDR3 in amino acids: CATTGKDGYTF. The CDR3 DNA reads TGTGCCACCACAGGGAAAGATGGCTACACCTTC.

This clonotype was seen ten or more times. This CDR3 is CASSFSTLAYEQYF. In nucleotides, the CDR3 is TGTGCCAGCAGTTTTTCCACCCTAGCTTACGAGCAGTACTTC. The chain has TRBV12-3 or TRBV12-4 and TRBJ2-7; D perhaps matches TRBD2 (5 bases). V lost 3 bases, J lost 4 bases, and 13 bases lay in between. CDR3 size: 14 residues.

This chain connects TRBV12-3 or TRBV12-4 to TRBJ1-1; D is unresolved. CDR3 size: 16 residues. With 3 bases removed from V and 1 base from J, the gap between germline ends came to 15 bases. The CDR3 here is CASSLGSMIKNTEAFF. The CDR3, as DNA: TGTGCCAGCAGTTTGGGATCAATGATCAAGAACACTGAAGCTTTCTTT.

Many counts were recorded for this clonotype. V and J are TRBV20-1 and TRBJ2-4, with D possibly being TRBD2 (6 bases). The V gene's germline CDR1 is DFQATT and CDR2 SNEGSKA (reference sequence). Trimming removed 0 bases at V and 5 bases at J, with 23 bases between. This CDR3 region has 18 residues. CDR3 in DNA: TGCAGTGCTAGAGATGTTGAGAGCCCAGCGGGCAACCAAAACATTCAGTACTTC. This encodes CSARDVESPAGNQNIQYF.